This entry lists 11 T cell receptor beta chains sequenced from one sample in a study of response to subunit inactivated influenza vaccine (dated by TCRdb to between 2018 and 2020). Libraries were constructed by RT-PCR. The sample was run on an Illumina HiSeq 2500. TCRdb reworked the public reads: Q25 trimming with fastp, MiXCR clone assembly, productive beta chains retained. Every distinct CDR3 protein forms one entry, paired with its most common genes and DNA. This sample gives about 480,000 distinct CDR3 sequences in total; 25% of them show up just once. The ten largest clones capture approximately 2% of the sample. Material: CD4+ T cells sorted from PBMCs, obtained roughly 5 days after vaccination. The source is a middle-aged man who received an inactivated influenza vaccine. Donor details come from another sample of the same person, matched by shared clones.

Only a few counts were recorded for this clonotype. The V gene is TRBV20-1, the J gene TRBJ2-3; the match to TRBD2 covers 8 bases. The length of the CDR3 is 17 residues. The germline gives CDR1 DFQATT, CDR2 SNEGSKA (reference sequence). V was pared by 4 bases and J by 6 bases, with 18 bases of the junction left unmatched. The CDR3 nucleotides read TGCAGTGCTAAGATTACGGGGGGGCCAGTTCGAACGGATACGCAGTATTTT. Its protein is CSAKITGGPVRTDTQYF.

This clonotype has only a few counts. The chain has TRBV12-3 or TRBV12-4 and TRBJ2-1, with D perhaps given as TRBD1 or TRBD2 (5 bases each). CDR3 size: 14 residues. The V end lost 6 bases, the J end lost 2 bases, and 11 bases lay between the germline ends. CDR3 protein: CASRPEGTYNEQFF. In DNA form, the CDR3 reads TGTGCCAGCAGGCCAGAGGGGACCTACAATGAGCAGTTCTTC.

Only a few counts were recorded for this clonotype. The chain combines TRBV4-2 with TRBJ2-7, with 7 nucleotides matching TRBD2. The CDR3 contains 16 residues. With V trimmed by 1 base and J by 5 bases, 11 bases remained unmatched. Germline CDR1 and CDR2: LGHNA and YNFKEQ. The CDR3: CASSQVEASGVHEQYF. In nucleotides, the CDR3 is TGTGCCAGCAGCCAAGTGGAGGCTAGCGGTGTCCACGAGCAGTACTTC.

The chain combines TRBV19 with TRBJ2-7; TRBD1 matches 7 bases. J gave up 3 bases and V 0 bases, and 5 bases lay outside the gene matches. This CDR3 contains 15 residues. Germline V gene sequence: CDR1 LNHDA, CDR2 SQIVND (reference sequence). The CDR3 coding sequence is TGTGCCAGTAGTATAGATTCGCCAGGGGGCTACGAGCAGTACTTC. It encodes CASSIDSPGGYEQYF. Combining the CDR3 with reference TRBV19 and TRBJ2-7 gives the whole variable domain DGGITQSPKYLFRKEGQNVTLSCEQNLNHDAMYWYRQDPGQGLRLIYYSQIVNDFQKGDIAEGYSVSREKKESFPLTVTSAQKNPTAFYLCASSIDSPGGYEQYFGPGTRLTVT.

This clonotype occurred many times. V is TRBV12-3 or TRBV12-4 and J is TRBJ2-5, with TRBD2 identical over 10 bases. The V and J ends lost 2 bases and 5 bases, in that order; junction bases with no gene match: 5. The CDR3 contains 15 residues. Here the CDR3 reads CASSLSGGAVETQYF. CDR3 sequence (DNA): TGTGCCAGCAGTTTAAGCGGGGGGGCGGTTGAGACCCAGTACTTC.

V is TRBV5-1 and J is TRBJ1-1, with 8 bases fitting TRBD1. Germline-derived CDR1 and CDR2 are SGHRS and YFSETQ. The CDR3 extends over 15 amino acids. The V and J ends lost 4 bases and 3 bases, in that order; junction bases with no gene match: 8. This CDR3 is CASSPSTGEYTEAFF. CDR3 coding DNA: TGCGCCAGCAGCCCCTCGACAGGGGAATACACTGAAGCTTTCTTT.

This clonotype was counted only a few times. V and J are TRBV7-9 and TRBJ1-5, with D unclear. Germline V gene data show CDR1 as SEHNR and CDR2 as FQNEAQ (reference sequence). This CDR3 is built from 13 residues. Trimming left V 3 bases short and J 7 bases short, with 10 bases between. The CDR3 loop is CASSFGERQPQHF. Written as DNA, the CDR3 is TGTGCCAGCAGCTTTGGGGAGAGGCAGCCCCAGCATTTT.

This clonotype was detected only a few times. The chain is built from TRBV27 and TRBJ2-7, with D possibly TRBD1 on 5 matching bases. Deletions cut 7 bases from V and 1 base from J, with 14 bases between. Germline CDR1 MNHEY, CDR2 SMNVEV (reference sequence). CDR3 length equals 14 residues. The CDR3 loop reads CASTRGPGSYEQYF. Here the CDR3 DNA reads TGTGCCAGCACGCGTGGTCCAGGGTCCTACGAGCAGTACTTC.

The chain uses TRBV27 and TRBJ2-5, with 7 positions matching TRBD1. Trimming cost V 10 bases and J 0 bases; bases outside gene matches: 11. Germline assignment: CDR1 MNHEY and CDR2 SMNVEV (reference sequence). CDR3 size: 15 residues. DNA of the CDR3: TGTGCCAAGCTTCCGGGACAGTGTAACCAAGAGACCCAGTACTTC. The encoded protein is CAKLPGQCNQETQYF.

This clonotype has at least ten counts. The genes are TRBV6-2 or TRBV6-3 and TRBJ2-1; D remains ambiguous. V was shortened by 5 bases and J by 4 bases, with 6 bases between the two germline ends. Germline lookup yields CDR1 MNHEY and CDR2 SVGEGT. The CDR3 is 12 amino acids. CDR3 DNA: TGTGCCAGCAGTCGAAGGTACAATGAGCAGTTCTTC. The encoded protein is CASSRRYNEQFF.

In its sample, this clonotype was seen a few times. The chain combines TRBV27 with TRBJ2-6; 8 bases agree with TRBD1. CDR3 length: 17 residues. Germline V gene sequence: CDR1 MNHEY, CDR2 SMNVEV (reference sequence). Losses at the gene ends were 5 bases for V and 0 bases for J; bases not matched to a gene: 6. CDR3 residues: CASSPGTGSSGANVLTF. CDR3 DNA: TGTGCCAGCAGTCCCGGGACAGGAAGCTCTGGGGCCAACGTCCTGACTTTC.